This passage covers 10 T cell receptor beta chains from one sample sequenced in a study of Graves' ophthalmopathy and Graves' hyperthyroidism. Amplification of the TCR beta CDR3 regions used RNA transcripts (as template). RT-PCR was first run with HTBI primers, then multiplex PCR in a second round. TCRdb re-called the multiplex PCR reads with MiXCR, one entry per CDR3 protein. The table includes a few hundred thousand distinct CDR3 sequences, roughly 17% detected once. Sequenced sample: peripheral blood. The receptors here all came from an adult woman with stable Graves' hyperthyroidism.

CDR3 in DNA: TGTGCCATCACATGGACAGGGAACGATCTCTCTGGAAACACCATATATTTT. Translated: CAITWTGNDLSGNTIYF. The chain joins TRBV10-3 to TRBJ1-3; 8 nucleotides agree with TRBD1. The trim removed 7 bases at V and 0 bases at J, leaving 11 bases unmatched. Germline CDR1 and CDR2: ENHRY and SYGVKD. The CDR3 length is 17 residues.

This clonotype occurred many times. The rearrangement links TRBV19 to TRBJ2-7, with 8 bases matching TRBD1. The V gene's germline CDR1 is LNHDA and CDR2 SQIVND (reference sequence). This CDR3 comprises 16 residues. J was trimmed by 1 base and V by 10 bases; bases with no gene match: 15. In DNA, the CDR3 is TGTGCCACCAAGCATGGACAGGGCGGATCGTCCTACGAGCAGTACTTC. This encodes CATKHGQGGSSYEQYF.

This clonotype was counted a few times. The gene calls are TRBV29-1 and TRBJ2-3, with 10 bases lining up with TRBD2. Trimming removed 6 bases from V and 6 bases from J; junction bases left unmatched: 12. The germline V gene encodes CDR1 SQVTM and CDR2 ANQGSEA. The CDR3 consists of 15 residues. The CDR3 sequence is CSVPSSSGSKDTQYF. The CDR3 DNA follows: TGCAGCGTGCCCAGTTCTAGCGGGAGCAAGGATACGCAGTATTTT.

This rearrangement joins TRBV19 to TRBJ2-5, with D possibly matching TRBD2 (6 bases). The ends were cut back, 3 bases at V and 4 bases at J, with 12 bases in the middle. The length of the CDR3 is 14 residues. Germline assignment: CDR1 LNHDA and CDR2 SQIVND (reference sequence). The CDR3 loop is CASSMNGGGETQYF. CDR3 sequence (DNA): TGTGCCAGTAGTATGAATGGGGGAGGAGAGACCCAGTACTTC.

Of note for this clonotype: Possible read error: a much larger clone is one base away. The chain is built from TRBV20-1 and TRBJ2-7; weak D call: TRBD2 (5 bases). V was clipped by 5 bases and J by 1 base, with 21 bases between them. Looked up from germline, CDR1 is DFQATT and CDR2 is SNEGSKA (reference sequence). The CDR3 spans 16 residues. The DNA for the CDR3 is TGCAGTGCTCAGCCGTACAATAGCGACCTTTCCTACGAGCAGTACTTC. It yields the protein CSAQPYNSDLSYEQYF.

There are many counts of this clonotype. This chain joins TRBV28 and TRBJ1-6; no clear D. Germline CDR1 reads MDHEN; CDR2 reads SYDVKM. The CDR3 runs to 16 residues. Trimming pared 7 bases from V and 6 bases from J, leaving 19 bases between. The CDR3 coding sequence is TGTGCCAGCAATGAGGGATTAAACGATGGTAATTCACCCCTCCACTTT. Translating gives CASNEGLNDGNSPLHF. The full variable domain, its missing parts supplied by reference TRBV28 and TRBJ1-6, is DVKVTQSSRYLVKRTGEKVFLECVQDMDHENMFWYRQDPGLGLRLIYFSYDVKMKEKGDIPEGYSVSREKKERFSLILESASTNQTSMYLCASNEGLNDGNSPLHFGNGTRLTVT.

This clonotype appeared many times. The chain links TRBV20-1 to TRBJ2-7, with 8 bases that match TRBD2. With 0 bases clipped from V and 6 bases from J, the junction kept 16 bases outside the gene matches. This CDR3 is built from 17 residues. Germline assignment: CDR1 DFQATT and CDR2 SNEGSKA (reference sequence). The CDR3 loop is CSAREVLSGIVPSEQYF. The CDR3 DNA follows: TGCAGTGCTAGAGAAGTCCTTAGCGGGATCGTGCCTAGCGAGCAGTACTTC.

This clonotype has a count of ten or more. The rearrangement links TRBV6-8 to TRBJ1-3, with unresolved D. This CDR3 has 19 residues. Deletions cut 3 bases from V and 6 bases from J, with 27 bases between. Per germline, CDR1 MNHGY and CDR2 SAAAGT. For the CDR3, the DNA is TGTGCCAGCAGTTATGACGTCGTAGGCGGAAAAGCAAAAGAAAACACCATATATTTT. As protein: CASSYDVVGGKAKENTIYF.

This clonotype was seen ten or more times. This likely comes from a read error, as the CDR3 has no conserved phenylalanine or tryptophan at its end. The chain uses TRBV6-5 and TRBJ1-5, with TRBD1 as a possible D gene (5 bases). There are 16 residues in the CDR3. V was clipped by 4 bases and J by 2 bases, with 15 bases between them. Germline loops: CDR1 MNHEY, CDR2 SVGAGI. Here the CDR3 DNA reads TGTGCCAGCAGTTTATCTCTCGGGACCCGCAATCAGCCCCAGCATCTT. As protein: CASSLSLGTRNQPQHL.

This clonotype came up many times. The chain is built from TRBV6-2 or TRBV6-3 and TRBJ1-5; TRBD1 matches 9 bases. Germline CDR1 and CDR2: MNHEY and SVGEGT. Trimming took 4 bases from V and 1 from J; bases not matched to a gene: 11. This CDR3 has 18 residues. The CDR3 nucleotides are TGTGCCAGCAGTTTCGACCGGGACAGGGATTGGAGCAATCAGCCCCAGCATTTT. It codes for CASSFDRDRDWSNQPQHF.